One TCR beta chain is described in this entry. Its antigen is currently unknown. The sample belongs to a study of Ad26.COV2.S vaccination and SARS-CoV-2 variants. Method: immunoSEQ multiplex PCR; TCRdb's copy keeps in-frame clones and lacks some. The sample includes hundreds of thousands of clones, roughly nine tenths of them seen just once. General study results and limits: Placebo recipients had lower spike-specific TCR breadth than vaccine recipients. Reports say spike-specific CD8+ and CD4+ T cell responses covered substantial breadth after vaccination.

As for treatment: 15 to 20 received Ad26.COV2.S at low or high dose, single or two shots; several received placebo; per-sample allocation not given. Day 63 after the first injection of vaccine or placebo was the sampling time. The CDR3 totals 14 residues. The germline V and J ends were trimmed by 5 bases and 1 base, with 11 bases remaining between them. Germline V gene data show CDR1 as ENHRY and CDR2 as SYGVKD. V is TRBV10-3 and J is TRBJ1-2, with D tentatively TRBD1 (6 bases). The sequence was collected from a person between 18 and 65 years old who received the Ad26.COV2.S COVID-19 vaccine or a placebo. The specimen was peripheral blood, collected in a trial of Ad26.COV2.S vaccine versus placebo. In DNA, the CDR3 is TGTGCCATCAGTCGCCTACAGGGTAACTATGGCTACACCTTC. Translating it yields CAISRLQGNYGYTF.